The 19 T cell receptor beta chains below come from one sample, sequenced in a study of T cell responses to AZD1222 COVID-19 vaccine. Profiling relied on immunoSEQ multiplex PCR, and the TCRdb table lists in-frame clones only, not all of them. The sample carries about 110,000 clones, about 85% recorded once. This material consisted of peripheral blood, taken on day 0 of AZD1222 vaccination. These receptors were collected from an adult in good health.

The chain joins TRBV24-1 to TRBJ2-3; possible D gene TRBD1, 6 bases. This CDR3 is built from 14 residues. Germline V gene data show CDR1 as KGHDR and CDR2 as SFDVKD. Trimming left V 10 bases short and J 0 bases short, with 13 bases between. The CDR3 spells CATGAGSSTDTQYF. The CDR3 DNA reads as TGTGCCACGGGGGCAGGGTCTAGCACAGATACGCAGTATTTT.

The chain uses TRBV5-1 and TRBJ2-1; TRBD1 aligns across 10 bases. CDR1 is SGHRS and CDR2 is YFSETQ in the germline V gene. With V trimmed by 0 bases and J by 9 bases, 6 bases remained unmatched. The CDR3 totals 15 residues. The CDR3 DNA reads TGCGCCAGCAGCTTGGACGGGACAGGGGCCTCTGAGCAGTTCTTC. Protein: CASSLDGTGASEQFF.

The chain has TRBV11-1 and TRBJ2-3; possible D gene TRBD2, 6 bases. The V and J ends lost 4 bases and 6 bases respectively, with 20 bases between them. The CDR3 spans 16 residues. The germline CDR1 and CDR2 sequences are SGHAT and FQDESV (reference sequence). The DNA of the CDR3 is TGTGCCAGCAGCTCGGGGGTGAGACAGTTGGCGGATACGCAGTATTTT. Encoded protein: CASSSGVRQLADTQYF.

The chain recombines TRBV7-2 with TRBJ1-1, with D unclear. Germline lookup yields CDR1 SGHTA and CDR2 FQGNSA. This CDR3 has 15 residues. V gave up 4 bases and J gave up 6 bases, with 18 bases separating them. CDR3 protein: CASSSNPLSEAEAFF. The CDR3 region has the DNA TGTGCCAGCAGCTCCAACCCCCTATCTGAGGCTGAAGCTTTCTTT. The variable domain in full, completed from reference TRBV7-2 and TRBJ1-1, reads GAGVSQSPSNKVTEKGKDVELRCDPISGHTALYWYRQSLGQGLEFLIYFQGNSAPDKSGLPSDRFSAERTGGSVSTLTIQRTQQEDSAVYLCASSSNPLSEAEAFFGQGTRLTVV.

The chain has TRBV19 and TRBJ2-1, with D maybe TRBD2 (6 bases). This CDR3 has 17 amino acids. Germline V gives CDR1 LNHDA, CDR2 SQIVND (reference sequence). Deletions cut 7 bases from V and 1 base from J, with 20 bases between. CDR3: CASTPLGGFLSYNEQFF. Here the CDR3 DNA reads TGTGCCAGTACCCCCCTGGGGGGATTTCTGTCCTACAATGAGCAGTTCTTC. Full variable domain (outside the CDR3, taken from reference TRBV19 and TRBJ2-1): DGGITQSPKYLFRKEGQNVTLSCEQNLNHDAMYWYRQDPGQGLRLIYYSQIVNDFQKGDIAEGYSVSREKKESFPLTVTSAQKNPTAFYLCASTPLGGFLSYNEQFFGPGTRLTVL.

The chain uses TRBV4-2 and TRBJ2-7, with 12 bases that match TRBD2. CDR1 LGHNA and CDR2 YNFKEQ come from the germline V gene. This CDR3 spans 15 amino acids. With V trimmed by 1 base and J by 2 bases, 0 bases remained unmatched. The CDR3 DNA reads TGTGCCAGCAGCCAAGCTAGCGGGGGGGCCTACGAGCAGTACTTC. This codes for CASSQASGGAYEQYF.

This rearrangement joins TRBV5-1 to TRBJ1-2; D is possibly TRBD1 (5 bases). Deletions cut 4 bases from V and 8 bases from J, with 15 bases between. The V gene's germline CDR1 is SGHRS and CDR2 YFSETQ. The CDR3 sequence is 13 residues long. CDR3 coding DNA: TGCGCCAGCAGCATAACTCAAAGGGGCGGCTACACCTTC. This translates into CASSITQRGGYTF.

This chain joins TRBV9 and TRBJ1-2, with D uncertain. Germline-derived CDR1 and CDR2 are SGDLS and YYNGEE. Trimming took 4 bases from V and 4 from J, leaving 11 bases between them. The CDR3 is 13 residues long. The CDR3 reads CASSPSSSYGYTF. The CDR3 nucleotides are TGTGCCAGCAGCCCCAGTAGCAGCTATGGCTACACCTTC.

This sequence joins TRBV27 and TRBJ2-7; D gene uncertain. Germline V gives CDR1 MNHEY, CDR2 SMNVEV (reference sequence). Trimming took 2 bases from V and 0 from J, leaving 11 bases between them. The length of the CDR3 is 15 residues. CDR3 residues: CASSLRPFSSYEQYF. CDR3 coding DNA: TGTGCCAGCAGTTTAAGGCCGTTTAGCTCCTACGAGCAGTACTTC.

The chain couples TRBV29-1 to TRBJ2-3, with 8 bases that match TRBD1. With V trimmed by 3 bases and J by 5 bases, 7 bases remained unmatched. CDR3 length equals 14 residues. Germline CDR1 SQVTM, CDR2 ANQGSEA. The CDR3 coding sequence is TGCAGCGTTGACCCCAGGGGGCACGGAGATACGCAGTATTTT. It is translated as CSVDPRGHGDTQYF.

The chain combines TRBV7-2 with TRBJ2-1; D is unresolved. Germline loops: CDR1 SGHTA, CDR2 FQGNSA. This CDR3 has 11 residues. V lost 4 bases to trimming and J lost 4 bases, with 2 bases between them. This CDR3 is CASSYYNEQFF. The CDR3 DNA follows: TGTGCCAGCAGCTATTACAATGAGCAGTTCTTC.

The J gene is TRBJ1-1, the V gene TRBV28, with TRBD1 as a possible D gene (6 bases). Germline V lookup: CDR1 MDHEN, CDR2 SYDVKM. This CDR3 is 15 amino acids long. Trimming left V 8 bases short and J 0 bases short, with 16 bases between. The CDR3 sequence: CASGSRQAVNTEAFF. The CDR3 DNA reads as TGTGCCAGCGGAAGTAGACAGGCCGTGAACACTGAAGCTTTCTTT.

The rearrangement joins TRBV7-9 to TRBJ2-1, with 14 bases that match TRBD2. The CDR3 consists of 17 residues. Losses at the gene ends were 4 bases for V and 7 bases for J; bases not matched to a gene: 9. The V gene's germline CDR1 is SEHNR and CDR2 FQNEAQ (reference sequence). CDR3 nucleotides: TGTGCCAGCAGCTCGCTGACTAGCGGGGGGGCCGGGAATGAGCAGTTCTTC. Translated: CASSSLTSGGAGNEQFF.

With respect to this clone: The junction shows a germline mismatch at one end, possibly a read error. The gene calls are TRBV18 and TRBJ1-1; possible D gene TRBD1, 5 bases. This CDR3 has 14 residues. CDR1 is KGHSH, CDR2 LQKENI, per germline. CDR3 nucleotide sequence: TGTGCCAGCTCACCGGGGCAGGGCTATACTGAAACTTTCTTT. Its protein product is CASSPGQGYTETFF.

CDR3: CASSHGVADRGLANEQFF. CDR3 bases: TGTGCCAGCAGCCACGGGGTGGCCGACAGGGGGCTGGCGAATGAGCAGTTCTTC. The chain couples TRBV5-4 to TRBJ2-1; TRBD1 agrees at 10 bases. The trim removed 4 bases at V and 7 bases at J, leaving 17 bases unmatched. The CDR3 is 18 amino acids. Germline CDR1 reads SGHNT; CDR2 reads YYREEE (reference sequence). The whole variable domain, remainder taken from reference TRBV5-4 and TRBJ2-1, is ETGVTQSPTHLIKTRGQQVTLRCSSQSGHNTVSWYQQALGQGPQFIFQYYREEENGRGNFPPRFSGLQFPNYSSELNVNALELDDSALYLCASSHGVADRGLANEQFFGPGTRLTVL.

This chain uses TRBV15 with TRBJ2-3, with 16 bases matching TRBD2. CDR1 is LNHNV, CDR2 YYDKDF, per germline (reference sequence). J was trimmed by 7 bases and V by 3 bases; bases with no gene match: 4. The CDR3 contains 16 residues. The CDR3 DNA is TGTGCCACCAGCAGGGGGACTAGCGGGGGGGCTTATACGCAGTATTTT. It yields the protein CATSRGTSGGAYTQYF.

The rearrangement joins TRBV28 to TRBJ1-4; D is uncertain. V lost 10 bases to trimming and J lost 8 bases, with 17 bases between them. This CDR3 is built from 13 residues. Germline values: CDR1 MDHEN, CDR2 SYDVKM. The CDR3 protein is CATNSPGLEKLFF. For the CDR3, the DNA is TGTGCCACCAACTCCCCGGGGTTGGAAAAACTGTTTTTT.

CDR3 loop: CASSLTGGLDYGYTF. DNA of the CDR3: TGTGCCAGCAGCTTAACAGGGGGGCTCGACTATGGCTACACCTTC. The genes are TRBV7-9 and TRBJ1-2; 8 bases are shared with TRBD1. The CDR3 sequence is 15 residues long. Germline CDR1 and CDR2: SEHNR and FQNEAQ (reference sequence). V gave up 2 bases and J gave up 3 bases; unmatched junction bases: 5.

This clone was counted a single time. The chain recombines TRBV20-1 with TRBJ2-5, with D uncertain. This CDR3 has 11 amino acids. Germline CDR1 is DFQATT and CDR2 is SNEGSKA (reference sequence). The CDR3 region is CGPVSQETQYF. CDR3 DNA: TGCGGACCGGTTTCTCAAGAGACCCAGTACTTC.